These 7 T cell receptor beta chains share one sample of origin, sequenced in a study of monozygotic twins with inflammatory bowel disease. TCRdb re-called the 5' RACE reads; every CDR3 protein appears as one record, without DNA. This table lists fewer than 550,000 distinct CDR3 sequences. The sample consisted of blood. These TCRs come from a human donor with ulcerative colitis or Crohn's disease, or a healthy co-twin of an affected twin (not recorded which).

The rearrangement uses TRBV29-1 and TRBJ2-4. CDR1 SQVTM and CDR2 ANQGSEA come from the germline V gene. CDR3 length equals 13 residues. The chain's CDR3 is CSVEERNKNIQYF.

The gene calls are TRBV11-2 and TRBJ2-1; TCRdb lists TRBD2, though no DNA is available to test this call. The CDR3 covers 14 residues. Looked up from germline, CDR1 is SGHAT and CDR2 is FQNNGV. The CDR3 region is CASSSIAGGGEQFF. The complete variable domain, with remaining parts taken from reference TRBV11-2 and TRBJ2-1, reads EAGVAQSPRYKIIEKRQSVAFWCNPISGHATLYWYQQILGQGPKLLIQFQNNGVVDDSQLPKDRFSAERLKGVDSTLKIQPAKLEDSAVYLCASSSIAGGGEQFFGPGTRLTVL.

The CDR3 here is CSARTLAGVAETQYF. The chain recombines TRBV20-1 with TRBJ2-5; with no DNA, the TCRdb D assignment of TRBD2 cannot be verified. Germline CDR1 and CDR2: DFQATT and SNEGSKA (reference sequence). This CDR3 spans 15 amino acids.

V usage is TRBV6-4 and J usage is TRBJ2-1; TCRdb selects TRBD2, and the lack of DNA leaves this call unchecked. The CDR3 is made up of 13 amino acids. CDR1 and CDR2 (germline): MRHNA, SNTAGT. This CDR3 reads CASSGLAGGEQFF.

J is TRBJ2-3 and V is TRBV28; TCRdb lists TRBD1, though no DNA is available to test this call. CDR1 and CDR2 from the germline V gene are MDHEN and SYDVKM. There are 15 residues in the CDR3. The CDR3 spells CASTPGGAGTDTQYF.

This sequence joins TRBV12-3 or TRBV12-4 and TRBJ2-5; without DNA, the TCRdb call of TRBD2 cannot be checked. The CDR3 is made up of 16 amino acids. The CDR3 is CASSHPSGRARETQYF.

The rearrangement uses TRBV10-3 and TRBJ1-1. Germline CDR1 and CDR2: ENHRY and SYGVKD. The length of the CDR3 is 12 residues. The CDR3 region is CAISESWGEAFF.